A single sample gave rise to the 5 T cell receptor beta chains below, sequenced in a study of CD8+CD57+ T cells in acquired aplastic anemia. Investigators profiled TCR beta VDJ and CDR3 from genomic DNA template. Each CDR3 protein gets one entry after TCRdb re-called the reads with MiXCR. The repertoire holds hundreds of thousands of distinct CDR3 sequences, with roughly 64% as singletons. The sequenced sample consisted of sorted CD4+, CD8+, or CD8+CD57+ T cells (not recorded which) from PBMCs. These receptor sequences come from a human donor in good health, serving as a control.

This clonotype was detected a few times. Sequence at one end of the junction differs from germline and may be a read error. The chain is built from TRBV5-1 and TRBJ1-4; unclear D gene. The CDR3 contains 15 residues. The germline V gene encodes CDR1 SGHRS and CDR2 YFSETQ. The DNA of the CDR3 is TGCGCCAGCAGCTTGGAAGTGAGCACTATTGAAAAACTGTTTTTT. The encoded protein is CASSLEVSTIEKLFF. Complete variable domain (other parts from reference TRBV5-1 and TRBJ1-4): KAGVTQTPRYLIKTRGQQVTLSCSPISGHRSVSWYQQTPGQGLQFLFEYFSETQRNKGNFPGRFSGRQFSNSRSEMNVSTLELGDSALYLCASSLEVSTIEKLFFGSGTQLSVL.

The V call is TRBV29-1, the J call TRBJ1-3, with 7 bases aligning to TRBD1. Germline V CDR1 and CDR2: SQVTM, ANQGSEA. The ends lost 4 bases at V and 0 bases at J; junction bases unmatched: 3. The CDR3 runs 14 residues. The CDR3 DNA sequence: TGCAGCGTTGGGACAGGTACCTCTGGAAACACCATATATTTT. Translated, it gives CSVGTGTSGNTIYF. Full variable domain (rest looked up from reference TRBV29-1 and TRBJ1-3): SAVISQKPSRDICQRGTSLTIQCQVDSQVTMMFWYRQQPGQSLTLIATANQGSEATYESGFVIDKFPISRPNLTFSTLTVSNMSPEDSSIYLCSVGTGTSGNTIYFGEGSWLTVV.

The V and J genes are TRBV5-1 and TRBJ2-7; TRBD1 might be the D (6 bases). The J call may be mistaken, given a closer DNA end match to TRBJ2-1. The CDR3 is 11 residues long. Germline loops: CDR1 SGHRS, CDR2 YFSETQ. This CDR3 is CASRNQGEQFF. DNA of the CDR3: TGCGCCAGCAGGAACCAGGGGGAGCAGTTCTTC.

This clonotype was observed at least ten times. The chain links TRBV20-1 to TRBJ1-5; D remains unclear. With 0 bases removed from V and 11 bases from J, the gap between germline ends came to 8 bases. CDR3 length equals 11 residues. Germline-derived CDR1 and CDR2 are DFQATT and SNEGSKA (reference sequence). CDR3 DNA: TGCAGTGCTAGAGATCGCCGGGCCCAGCATTTT. The encoded protein is CSARDRRAQHF.

With respect to this clonotype: Since the CDR3 does not end with the conserved phenylalanine or tryptophan, this likely comes from a read error. The DNA is omitted, as the CDR3 cannot be located on it reliably, and the CDR3 follows TCRdb's listing. The chain joins TRBV7-9 to TRBJ2-7; the table's D call of TRBD2 was not tested on the DNA. Inclusive of both ends, the CDR3 amounts to 13 amino acids. Per the germline V gene, CDR1 is SEHNR and CDR2 is FQNEAQ (reference sequence). The CDR3 loop reads CASSQDYRDQPQH.